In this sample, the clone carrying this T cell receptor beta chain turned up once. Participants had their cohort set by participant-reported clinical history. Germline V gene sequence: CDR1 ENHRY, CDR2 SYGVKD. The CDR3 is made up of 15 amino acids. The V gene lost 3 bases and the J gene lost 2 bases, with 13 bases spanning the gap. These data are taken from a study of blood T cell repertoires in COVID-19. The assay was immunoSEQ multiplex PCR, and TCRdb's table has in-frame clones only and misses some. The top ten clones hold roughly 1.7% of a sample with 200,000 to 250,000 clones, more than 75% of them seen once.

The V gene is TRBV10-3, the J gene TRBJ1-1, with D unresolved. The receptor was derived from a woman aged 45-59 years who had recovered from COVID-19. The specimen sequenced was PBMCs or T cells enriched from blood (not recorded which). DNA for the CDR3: TGTGCCATCAGTGACATAGCTTCAGAAAACACTGAAGCTTTCTTT. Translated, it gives CAISDIASENTEAFF.